A selection of T cell receptor beta chains follows, all from one sample in a study of blood T cell repertoires in COVID-19. Assay: immunoSEQ multiplex PCR; the TCRdb copy retains only in-frame clones and omits some. The sample carries over 150,000 clones, less than 90% recorded once. Sequencing was carried out using PBMCs or T cells enriched from blood (not recorded which). These receptors all stem from a woman in her forties or fifties who had recovered from COVID-19. Each CDR3 is given with its conserved first and last residue. A D gene is named only where the DNA matches it firmly. Some rows mark clone size as missing; the rest say once, few, many or name a class of expanded clone.

clone_size j_call v_call d_call cdr3_nt cdr3_aa
NA TRBJ2-1 TRBV9 NA TGTGCCAGCAGTTCCCTAGGGGGACGAACATACAATGAGCAGTTCTTC CASSSLGGRTYNEQFF
NA TRBJ2-2 TRBV19 TRBD1 TGTGCCAGTAGTATAGATGGGGGACAGCTCACCGGGGAGCTGTTTTTT CASSIDGGQLTGELFF
NA TRBJ1-2 TRBV19 NA TGTGCCAGTAGTATCAGGGCTGGCTATGGCTACACCTTC CASSIRAGYGYTF
NA TRBJ1-5 TRBV7-6 NA TGTGCCAGCAGCTTGACAGCCAATCAGCCCCAGCATTTT CASSLTANQPQHF
few TRBJ2-1 TRBV28 TRBD1 TGTGCCAGCAGTTCCCTGGGACAGACAATGGAGCAGTTCTTC CASSSLGQTMEQFF
once TRBJ1-1 TRBV3-1/TRBV3-2 NA TGTGCCAGCAGCCACAGGTTGTCACCGAACACTGAAGCTTTCTTT CASSHRLSPNTEAFF
NA TRBJ2-5 TRBV6-4 NA TGTGCCAGCAGTGAAATAGGGGGCCAAGAGACCCAGTACTTC CASSEIGGQETQYF
NA TRBJ2-1 TRBV24-1 TRBD2 TGTGCCACCAGTGTTGGGACTAGCACCTACAATGAGCAGTTCTTC CATSVGTSTYNEQFF
many TRBJ2-7 TRBV28 NA TGTGCCAGCAAACCTAGACCAACCTACGAGCAGTACTTC CASKPRPTYEQYF
NA TRBJ1-5 TRBV30 NA TGTGCCTGGAGTCGTACGGGAGAATTCAATCAGCCCCAGCATTTT CAWSRTGEFNQPQHF
NA TRBJ2-7 TRBV4-3 NA TGCGCCAGCAGCCAAGAACTCGGGAGCTCCTACGAGCAGTACTTC CASSQELGSSYEQYF
NA TRBJ1-5 TRBV5-6 NA TGTGCCAGCAGCCCAGCCGGGTATAGCAATCAGCCCCAGCATTTT CASSPAGYSNQPQHF
once TRBJ1-4 TRBV6-2/TRBV6-3 TRBD1 TGTGCCAGCAGTTACGGCAGGGGGCTGTTTTTT CASSYGRGLFF
NA TRBJ1-2 TRBV9 NA TGTGCCAGCAGCGTAGGGGTAGGGGATGGCTACACCTTC CASSVGVGDGYTF
NA TRBJ1-2 TRBV11-1 TRBD1 TGTGCCAGCAGCTCGGACAGGGTGGGTCGTAGCACCTTC CASSSDRVGRSTF
once TRBJ2-7 TRBV7-9 NA TGTGCCAGCAGCTCAAGCGCTACTGGCTACGAGCAGTACTTC CASSSSATGYEQYF
once TRBJ1-1 TRBV5-1 NA TGCGCCAGCAGCGGAGGGGCCCGGGACACTGAAGCTTTCTTT CASSGGARDTEAFF